One TCR beta chain is described in this entry. Its antigen has not been determined. The record has no base qualities; no much larger clone is one base away. The data are from a study of cytomegalovirus exposure and HLA in healthy donors (dated by TCRdb to 2015 to 2018). Study-level background: According to an earlier analysis of a few hundred of the donors, about 179 million T cells yielded 90 million to 140 million unique TCR beta sequences and approximately 300 Gb of sequence data. An early release covering just under 650 HLA-typed donors comprised approximately 290 gigabases of sequencing data and roughly 85 million unique TCR sequences. Of the approximately 370 genotyped donors, 70% to 90% were placed in the genetic ancestry cluster associated with self-reported Caucasian donors. The study aimed to test whether cataloging public T cell receptors could reveal signatures of past pathogen exposure. Using immunosequencing, the study profiled T cell repertoires from 666 subjects and related those repertoires to cytomegalovirus serostatus. Along with the 666-subject first cohort, a separate validation cohort of over 90 different subjects was used. High-throughput TCR immunosequencing, statistical association of individual TCRs with disease status, and machine learning were combined to predict cytomegalovirus infection status. A later analysis re-examined previously published TCR beta repertoires from just over 650 donors and added high-resolution HLA genotyping to investigate patterns of TCR occurrence. Rather than using new phenotypic data, the later analysis identified candidate immune exposures from TCR beta sequences and from how often those sequences occurred across donors. To decide whether each TCR beta V gene segment behaved as functional or pseudogenic, an earlier analysis of approximately 590 of the donors relied on high-throughput TCR beta sequencing. Donor age, sex, ethnicity and CMV serostatus were compiled together with the repertoire data. A later genetic analysis used genome-wide SNP genotypes for about 55% of the 666 donors, treating that subset as a discovery cohort. Every repertoire in the discovery cohort had been generated on one and the same sequencing platform. HLA typing included class I and class II loci at four-digit resolution. Typing coverage varied by locus: roughly 629-630 donors for A, B, C, DRB1 and DQB1; roughly 510 for DQA1; more than 600 for DPA1; approximately 470 for DPB1. Four to six DR-DQ haplotypes were handled as single units for association and clustering, since linkage in the cohort was strong. Among around 400 genotyped donors of the cohort, an average of about 240,000 unique TCR beta nucleotide sequences were sequenced per donor, roughly 20% of them non-productive. Overall study results and their limits: According to a later genetic analysis, donors in an Asian-associated ancestry cluster had fewer N-insertions in productive TCRs than the approximately 670-donor mean. In a later analysis, the rate of TCR association differed among HLA loci, with DRB1 alleles having the most associated TCRs and HLA-C alleles having the fewest. In an earlier analysis of some 640 of the donors, most TCR beta V segments were observed in productive rearrangements about 90% or about 30% of the time, broadly matching IMGT annotations. When HLA alleles, especially DR and DQ, strongly co-occurred, TCR associations were difficult to assign to individual alleles. Around 16 rarely observed V segments, including chromosome 9 orphons, were excluded from the earlier analysis of several hundred of the donors because counts were too low. Most CMV-associated TCR beta chains appeared to be HLA-restricted in a later analysis, and the HLA associations seemed to be driven largely by CMV exposure. The 87-base-pair reads could not distinguish some IMGT-functional V segments, including TRBV6-2 and TRBV6-3, so those segments were excluded. A further reported finding was that TCR beta sequences accurately predicted the HLA-A and HLA-B alleles for most subjects in the first cohort. A later analysis reported that several top co-occurrence clusters appeared linked to parvovirus B19, influenza, CMV and Epstein-Barr virus. The only immune exposure information available for the cohort was CMV serostatus. The cohort was sequenced for TCR beta chains only, and without alpha or paired-chain data the features that could be detected were limited. The presence/absence analyses assumed that sequencing depth was roughly uniform across donors, and that assumption may not be true. A later analysis associated around 16,000 TCR beta sequences with specific HLA alleles at a false discovery rate of 0.05. A later genetic analysis associated a missense DCLRE1C variant with V-gene and J-gene trimming of TCR beta chains, and an independent cohort replicated the association. The classifier was reported to diagnose cytomegalovirus status with high specificity and sensitivity in both the original and validation cohorts. While some public TCRs were present in many individuals, most TCR sequences turned up only very rarely across donors. Correlated functional status among segregating V segments might reflect linkage disequilibrium, but an unknown experimental factor could not be ruled out. A later analysis found that HLA-associated TCR beta chains were more clonally expanded and had lower generation probabilities than equally common non-associated chains. The study listed 170 or so TCR beta chains as associated with cytomegalovirus. HLA typing was unavailable for some donors at each locus, so association tests used only the typed subset. It was suggested by the authors that the approach could potentially be generalized to other disease states and immunological phenotypes. A group of highly shared sequence variants was considered likely to be a technical artifact of the sequencing pipeline. In vitro tests confirmed that a few of the cytomegalovirus-associated TCR beta chains recognize cytomegalovirus antigens.

The library was produced with the immunoSEQ multiplex PCR assay. The multiplex PCR relied on a mix of 60 forward primers for TCR Vbeta segments and 13 reverse primers for TCR Jbeta segments. The CDR3 region of rearranged TCR beta genes was amplified from genomic DNA with a multiplex PCR assay. On the Illumina HiSeq System, the amplified TCR beta libraries were sequenced as 87-base-pair reads. Concerning the study's data processing: A later analysis tallied 75 million to 95 million unique TCR beta chains across the roughly 610 repertoires, and some 10 million of those chains were shared by two or more donors. To remove PCR and sequencing errors, raw reads were error-corrected and collapsed into unique sequences using a nearest-neighbor algorithm that merged closely related sequences. Alignment of CDR3 sequences to IMGT reference sequences was used to assign V, D and J gene segments. For a sequence to be retained, a match of at least six nucleotides to both a V gene segment and a J gene segment was required. Rearrangements were called productive when the CDR3 lacked stop codons and stayed in frame with V and J; all others were non-productive. Following IMGT convention, CDR3 was defined as the stretch from the second conserved V-encoded cysteine to the conserved J-encoded phenylalanine. In an earlier analysis of approximately 500 of the donors, sequences lacking an unambiguous match to a single V gene segment were excluded. An earlier analysis of 500 to 600 of the donors classified V segments as functional when productive rearrangements were above 56.7% and as segregating when the standard deviation between donors was above 5%. A statistical classification framework was built for diagnosing cytomegalovirus status from the catalog of TCR beta chain sequences. In a later analysis, V and J genes were assigned by comparing TCR nucleotide sequences against IMGT/GENE-DB human TR gene sequences. In a later analysis, CDR3 sequences and most-parsimonious VDJ recombination scenarios were assigned using the TCRdist pipeline. In a later analysis, each TCR beta chain was defined by its CDR3 amino acid sequence together with its V-gene family, and reads without a unique V-gene family were excluded. A later analysis removed roughly 590 highly shared, low-generation-probability nucleotide sequences to deal with suspected cross-contamination and a sequencing artifact. For each public chain, a later analysis derived a clonal expansion index from normalized ranks of inferred template counts within each repertoire. In a later analysis, generation probabilities were computed using a VDJ recombination model fitted to out-of-frame rearrangements, and the results were checked against IGoR. In a later analysis, hypergeometric tests were used to score TCR-TCR, TCR-HLA and TCR-CMV co-occurrence, with a repertoire-size bias correction applied to TCR pairs. A later analysis estimated false discovery rates by permuting HLA or CMV assignments 20 times. In a later analysis, co-occurring TCRs were grouped with DBSCAN, and TCRdist sequence similarity was added when clustering was performed within HLA-allele-positive subsets. For co-occurrence clustering, repertoires with fewer than 30,000 or more than 120,000 public chains were excluded, along with several repertoires with anomalous nucleotide sharing. TCRdb obtained this table from immuneACCESS and retained in-frame rearrangements with V and J assigned. These tables miss some clones; where compared with another copy, unresolved V genes account for less than half of the shortfall, and the remainder is unexplained. V and J calls and clone size are given by that table; D and trimming were obtained from the DNA. Recorded for this sample are about 82,000 clones; about 71% of them occurred a single time. The ten top clones hold around 8% of the sample.

The cohort comprised some 680 healthy bone marrow donors. At the time of sampling, all cohort members were nominally healthy, though unrecorded immune exposures were likely present. The donor tested CMV seronegative and was one of the 352 seronegative cohort members. Each donor provided a peripheral blood sample, and peripheral blood mononuclear cells were used for TCR beta sequencing. Genomic DNA extraction from the blood cell samples was performed with the Qiagen DNeasy Blood Extraction Kit. Clipping removes 0 bases from V and 13 bases from J, with 5 as the unmatched junction base count. The CDR3 covers 12 residues, taking in both the cysteine and the phenylalanine. Only the CDR3 DNA stays, 36 bases, in frame from base 1. Taken from the germline V gene, the CDR1 and CDR2 loops are MGHRA and YSYEKL.

Material for sequencing was PBMCs. The source of this sequence is a man in his fifties or sixties in good health and CMV-seronegative. Recombination connected TRBV4-1 to TRBJ1-2, with 7 central nucleotides matching TRBD1. The DNA sequence is TGCGCCAGCAGCCAAGACGACAGGGCGAGCACCTTC. This codes for CASSQDDRASTF.